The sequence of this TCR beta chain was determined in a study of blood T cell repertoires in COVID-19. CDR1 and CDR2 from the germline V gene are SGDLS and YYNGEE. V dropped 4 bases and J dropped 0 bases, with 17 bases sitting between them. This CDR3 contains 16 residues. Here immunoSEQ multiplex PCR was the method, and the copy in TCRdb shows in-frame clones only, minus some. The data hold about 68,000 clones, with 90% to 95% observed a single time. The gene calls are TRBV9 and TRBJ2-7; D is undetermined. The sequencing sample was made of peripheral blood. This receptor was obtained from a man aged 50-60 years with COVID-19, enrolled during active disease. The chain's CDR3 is CASSPFSSLSSYEQYF. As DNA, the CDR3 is TGTGCCAGCAGCCCATTTTCTTCTCTTAGCTCCTACGAGCAGTACTTC.